This TCR beta chain was sequenced during a study of T cell repertoires in cytomegalovirus infection. Study at large: Signatures in public TCR beta sequences pointed to both CMV infection and matching HLA type.

TCRdb reanalysed the reads using MiXCR and keeps one entry per CDR3 protein. The data contain roughly 160,000 distinct CDR3 sequences, roughly 22% of them singletons. General study results and limits: Individuals carrying CMV plus the relevant HLA were identified by cumulative frequency of public TCR beta families.

The germline V gene encodes CDR1 SEHNR and CDR2 FQNEAQ (reference sequence). The CDR3 has 14 residues. After removal of 5 bases from V and 2 bases from J, the junction contained 5 bases not matched to a gene. As to this clonotype: Its antigen is currently unknown.

Sample: CD8+ T cells from cultured PBMCs, taken from culture after CMV antigen stimulation. The sequence was obtained from a human donor in good health (CMV status not recorded). Some clones in this sample may be carry-over from other donors' samples. The rearrangement links TRBV7-9 to TRBJ2-5; TRBD1 aligns across 7 bases. The CDR3 DNA is TGTGCCAGCAGCGTCCGGACAGGTCAAGAGACCCAGTACTTC. Encoded protein: CASSVRTGQETQYF.